The 9 T cell receptor beta chains below come from one sample, sequenced in a study of patients and donors after allogeneic stem cell transplantation. One entry per CDR3 protein, called by TCRdb with MiXCR from the RT-PCR reads. The sample consists of under 200,000 distinct CDR3 sequences, approximately 25% of them appearing once. The specimen was blood, either unsorted or a sorted T cell fraction (not recorded which). The receptors originated from a human donor who was either an allogeneic HSCT recipient or a stem cell or donor lymphocyte infusion donor (not recorded which). It is not recorded whose cells these are; they may come from a transplant donor.

V is TRBV3-2 and J is TRBJ2-1; the table's D gene call, TRBD2, was not cross checked with the DNA. TRBV3-2 is marked as a pseudogene. The CDR3 is made up of 12 amino acids. CDR3 bases: TGTGCCAGCGAGGCGGGAGAATACGAGCAGTTCTTC. Its protein is CASEAGEYEQFF.

This clonotype came up a few times. V gene TRBV20-1 combines with J gene TRBJ2-3; 12 nucleotides match TRBD2. This CDR3 spans 16 amino acids. Germline V gives CDR1 DFQATT, CDR2 SNEGSKA (reference sequence). V was clipped by 1 base and J by 3 bases; unmatched bases: 5. CDR3 sequence: CSARGWTSGKTDTQYF. The CDR3, as DNA: TGCAGTGCTAGAGGCTGGACTAGCGGGAAAACAGATACGCAGTATTTT.

This clonotype was recorded a few times. CDR3 DNA: TGCGCCAGCAGCCAAGACAGCAATCAGCCCCAGCATTTT. The encoded protein is CASSQDSNQPQHF. V is TRBV4-3 and J is TRBJ1-5; no definite D call. In germline, CDR1 is LGHNA, CDR2 YSLEER. The length of the CDR3 is 13 residues. The V and J ends lost 0 bases and 1 base respectively, with 1 base between them.

The chain joins TRBV19 to TRBJ1-2, with D possibly being TRBD1 (5 bases). The ends were cut back, 4 bases at V and 6 bases at J, with 12 bases in the middle. CDR3 size: 13 residues. In germline, CDR1 is LNHDA, CDR2 SQIVND (reference sequence). The DNA for the CDR3 is TGTGCCAGTAGTACCACCGGGGACGATGGCTACACCTTC. This gives the protein CASSTTGDDGYTF.

The chain links TRBV5-1 to TRBJ1-2; 7 nucleotides align to TRBD1. V lost 1 base to trimming and J lost 8 bases; unmatched junction nucleotides: 11. Looked up from germline, CDR1 is SGHRS and CDR2 is YFSETQ. The CDR3 has 15 residues. The CDR3 reads CASSLYWGQRHGYTF. The CDR3 nucleotides read TGCGCCAGCAGCTTGTACTGGGGACAGCGGCACGGCTACACCTTC.

In this sample, this clonotype turned up a few times. The chain combines TRBV5-1 with TRBJ1-5; D is uncertain. This CDR3 comprises 14 residues. V lost 5 bases, J lost 0 bases, and 9 bases lay in between. Germline-derived CDR1 and CDR2 are SGHRS and YFSETQ. CDR3 DNA sequence: TGCGCCAGCAGTGTTGGGGATAGCAATCAGCCCCAGCATTTT. The encoded protein is CASSVGDSNQPQHF.

The chain couples TRBV20-1 to TRBJ2-6; TRBD1 matches at 8 bases. Germline V gene lookup returns CDR1 DFQATT and CDR2 SNEGSKA (reference sequence). V dropped 1 base and J dropped 0; count of bases not matched to a gene: 5. The CDR3 is 17 residues long. Here the CDR3 DNA reads TGCAGTGCTAGAGCGGGACAGGCAACCTCTGGGGCCAACGTCCTGACTTTC. It specifies CSARAGQATSGANVLTF.

This clonotype came up a few times. This sequence joins TRBV5-1 and TRBJ2-5; 11 nucleotides agree with TRBD2. The CDR3 extends over 18 amino acids. CDR1 is SGHRS and CDR2 is YFSETQ in the germline V gene. Unmatched junction bases numbered 8, after V lost 1 base and J lost 0 bases. CDR3 coding DNA: TGCGCCAGCAGCTTGACGGCTAGCGGGGGGTCGTACCAAGAGACCCAGTACTTC. Translation: CASSLTASGGSYQETQYF.

The V and J genes are TRBV6-6 and TRBJ2-5; 12 positions match TRBD2. CDR1 MNHNY and CDR2 SVGAGI come from the germline V gene (reference sequence). The CDR3 runs 15 residues. The trim removed 5 bases at V and 5 bases at J, leaving 6 bases unmatched. Here the CDR3 reads CASSLLAGGWETQYF. In DNA form, the CDR3 reads TGTGCCAGCAGTCTACTAGCGGGGGGCTGGGAGACCCAGTACTTC.